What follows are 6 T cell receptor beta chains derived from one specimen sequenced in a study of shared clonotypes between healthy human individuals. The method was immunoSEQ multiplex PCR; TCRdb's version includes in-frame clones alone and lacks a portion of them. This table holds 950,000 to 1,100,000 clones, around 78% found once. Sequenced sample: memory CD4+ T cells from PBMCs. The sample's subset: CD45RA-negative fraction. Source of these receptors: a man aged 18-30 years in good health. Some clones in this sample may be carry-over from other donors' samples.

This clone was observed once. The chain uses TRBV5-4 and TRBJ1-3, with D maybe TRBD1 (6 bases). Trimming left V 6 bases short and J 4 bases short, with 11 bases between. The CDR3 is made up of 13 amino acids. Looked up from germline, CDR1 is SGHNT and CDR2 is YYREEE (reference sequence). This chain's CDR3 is CASTPDRGNTIYF. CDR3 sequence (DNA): TGTGCCAGCACCCCGGACAGAGGAAACACCATATATTTT.

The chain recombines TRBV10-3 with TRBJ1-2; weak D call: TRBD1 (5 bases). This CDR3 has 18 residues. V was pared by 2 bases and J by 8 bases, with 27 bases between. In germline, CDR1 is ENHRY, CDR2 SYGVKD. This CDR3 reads CAISETDTSGYGREGYTF. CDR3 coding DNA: TGTGCCATCAGTGAGACGGACACTTCAGGGTACGGTCGGGAAGGCTACACCTTC.

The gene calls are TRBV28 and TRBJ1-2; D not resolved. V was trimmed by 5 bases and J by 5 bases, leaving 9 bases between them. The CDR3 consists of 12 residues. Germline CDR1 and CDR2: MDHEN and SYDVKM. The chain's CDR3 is CASSPRKYGYTF. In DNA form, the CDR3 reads TGTGCCAGCAGTCCCCGCAAGTATGGCTACACCTTC.

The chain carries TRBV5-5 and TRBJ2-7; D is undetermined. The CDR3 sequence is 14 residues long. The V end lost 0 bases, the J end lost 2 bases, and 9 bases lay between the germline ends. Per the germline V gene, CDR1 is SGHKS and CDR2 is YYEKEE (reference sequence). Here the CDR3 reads CASSLGGSTYEQYF. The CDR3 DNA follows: TGTGCCAGCAGCTTGGGTGGTTCCACCTACGAGCAGTACTTC.

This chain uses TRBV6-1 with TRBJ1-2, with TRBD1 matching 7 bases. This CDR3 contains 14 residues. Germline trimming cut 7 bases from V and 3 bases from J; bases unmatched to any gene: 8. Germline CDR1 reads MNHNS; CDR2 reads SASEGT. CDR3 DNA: TGTGCCAGCACCGGGACAGTTTTTCACTATGGCTACACCTTC. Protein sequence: CASTGTVFHYGYTF.

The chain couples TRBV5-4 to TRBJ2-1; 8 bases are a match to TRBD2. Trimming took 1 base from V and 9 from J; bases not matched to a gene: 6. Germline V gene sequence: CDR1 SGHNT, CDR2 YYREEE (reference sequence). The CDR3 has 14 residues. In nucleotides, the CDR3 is TGTGCCAGCAGCTTGAAAGCGGGAGTAGGTGAGCAGTTCTTC. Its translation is CASSLKAGVGEQFF. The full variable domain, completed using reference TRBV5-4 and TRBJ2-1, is ETGVTQSPTHLIKTRGQQVTLRCSSQSGHNTVSWYQQALGQGPQFIFQYYREEENGRGNFPPRFSGLQFPNYSSELNVNALELDDSALYLCASSLKAGVGEQFFGPGTRLTVL.